This T cell receptor beta chain was sequenced during a study of T cell repertoires in cytomegalovirus infection (dated by TCRdb to 2018 to 2020). Study-level background: The peptide stimulations were aimed at well-studied HLA-B-restricted epitopes as well as recently identified HLA-C-restricted CMV epitopes, whose presentation resists viral immunomodulation. Donor HLA type was relevant to the analysis, as public TCR beta signatures indicated carriage of CMV infection together with the matching HLA type. Study-level results and caveats: In the ex vivo response, HLA-C-restricted CMV-specific TCR beta clonotypes were dominant, and in two of eight donors the single most frequent clonotype came from this HLA-C-restricted group. In both this cohort and an independent approximately 370-donor cohort, the cumulative frequency of public TCR beta family members distinguished carriers of CMV infection plus the relevant HLA type.

Sequencer: Illumina HiSeq 1500. The public reads were run again by TCRdb, first through fastp at Q25 and then through MiXCR, and only productive beta chains were kept. Duplicate CDR3 protein sequences are folded into a single record with the most common DNA and genes. In this sample the table shows 680,000 or so distinct CDR3 sequences, roughly 30% of which occur a single time. About 20% of the sample is taken by the ten largest. The CDR3 starts with the cysteine, ends with the phenylalanine, and has 14 residues. Only the CDR3 DNA stays, 42 bases, in frame from base 1. From a lookup of the germline V gene (reference sequence), CDR1 and CDR2 are SEHNR and FQNEAQ. V is cut back by 5 bases and J by 6 bases, with 5 bases in the junction unmatched. In the paper's terms, the treatment or condition label means: in vitro stimulation with specific CMV peptide epitopes to enrich CMV-specific T cells. This clonotype has just a few counts. The antigen it binds to is not known. The input lacks base qualities; no much larger clone sits a single base away.

This sample comprised cultured PBMCs, obtained from culture after CMV antigen stimulation. The source of this sequence is a human donor in good health (CMV status not recorded). Some clones in this sample may be carry-over from other donors' samples. The V gene is TRBV7-9 and the J gene is TRBJ2-1; TRBD2 fits 9 bases in the junction. The DNA sequence is TGTGCCAGCAGCCGTACTAGCGGGCCCAATGAGCAGTTCTTC. Translated, this gives CASSRTSGPNEQFF.